The clone carrying this T cell receptor (beta chain) was observed a single time. Its target is not known. The sample comes from a study of shared clonotypes between healthy human individuals. CDR3 length: 15 residues. After removal of 6 bases from V and 3 bases from J, the junction contained 6 bases not matched to a gene. Germline V gene sequence: CDR1 WNHNN, CDR2 SYGVQD (reference sequence). Libraries were prepared by immunoSEQ multiplex PCR; TCRdb keeps only in-frame clonotypes and omits some of them. This table has over a million clones, approximately 97% appearing once. All participating donors were Caucasian adults from Nashville, Tennessee. Whole-study results and caveats: Clonotype sharing among donors, it was expected, would be affected by sequencing depth. The study found about 5% of naive CD4 clonotypes shared across several donors.

Sample: naive CD4+ T cells sorted from blood. As to subset: CD45RA+ positively selected. The receptor comes from a man under 40 in good health. The V and J genes are TRBV10-1 and TRBJ2-5; 11 nucleotides agree with TRBD2. This CDR3 is CASSTGTSGKETQYF. For the CDR3, the DNA is TGCGCCAGCAGCACCGGGACTAGCGGAAAAGAGACCCAGTACTTC.